This TCR beta chain was recovered during a study of human T cells and chemical hapten exposure. TCRdb reanalysed the RACE reads using MiXCR and keeps one entry per CDR3 protein. The table shows some 120,000 distinct CDR3 sequences, with approximately 9.5% occurring only once. The junction had 3 bases not matched to a gene; V was cut back by 2 bases and J by 4 bases. Germline V gene lookup returns CDR1 MNHEY and CDR2 SVGAGI. The length of the CDR3 is 14 residues. In its sample, this clonotype was seen a few times. Time point reported: healthy volunteer bleed at 2 weeks. The study extracted total RNA from unfractionated whole blood.

The chain carries TRBV6-5 and TRBJ2-7; 9 nucleotides align to TRBD2. The clonotype originates from a male donor in good health. Some clones in this sample may be carry-over from other donors' samples. Sequencing was carried out using whole blood. The CDR3 region has the DNA TGTGCCAGCAGTTACGGGCTAGCGGGATACGAGCAGTACTTC. Its translation is CASSYGLAGYEQYF.